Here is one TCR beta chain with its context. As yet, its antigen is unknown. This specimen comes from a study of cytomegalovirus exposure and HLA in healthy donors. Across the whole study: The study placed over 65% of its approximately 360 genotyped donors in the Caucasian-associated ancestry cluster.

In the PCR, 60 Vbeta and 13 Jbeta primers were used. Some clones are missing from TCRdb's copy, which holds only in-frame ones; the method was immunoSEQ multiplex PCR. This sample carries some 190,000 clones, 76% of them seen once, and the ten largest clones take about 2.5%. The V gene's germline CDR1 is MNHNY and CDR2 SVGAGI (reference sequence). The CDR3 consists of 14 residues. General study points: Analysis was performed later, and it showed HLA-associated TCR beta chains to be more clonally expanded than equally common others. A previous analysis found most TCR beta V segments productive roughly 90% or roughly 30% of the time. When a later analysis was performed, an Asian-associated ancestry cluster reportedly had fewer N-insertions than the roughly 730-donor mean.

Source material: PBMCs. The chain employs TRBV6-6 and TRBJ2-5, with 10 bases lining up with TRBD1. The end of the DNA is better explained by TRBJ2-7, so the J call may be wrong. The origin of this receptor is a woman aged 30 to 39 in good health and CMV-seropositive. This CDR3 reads CASSSGQGFDEQYF. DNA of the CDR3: TGTGCCAGCAGCTCGGGACAGGGGTTCGACGAGCAGTACTTC.